These 18 T cell receptor beta chains came from one sample sequenced in a study of molecular identifiers for immune sequencing clone quantification (dated by TCRdb to 2017 to 2018). Receptor libraries were prepared by PCR. TCRdb names Illumina HiSeq 4000 as the instrument used. TCRdb reworked the public reads: Q25 trimming with fastp, MiXCR clone assembly, productive beta chains retained. Rows merge per CDR3 protein into single entries with the most common DNA and genes. The sample contains more than 450,000 distinct CDR3 sequences, over 20% of them found a single time. Jointly, the top ten make up 0.7% to 0.95% of the sample. Sequenced material: naive CD8+ T cells from blood, with Jurkat cell RNA spiked in. The cell subset or site label for this specimen denotes: FACS-sorted CD8+CD4-CCR7+CD45RA+ naive T cells. The receptors originated from a human donor in good health. Some libraries in this study had Jurkat cell RNA spiked in.

The table lists this clonotype with a few counts. This rearrangement joins TRBV28 to TRBJ2-5; a weak D match, TRBD2 (5 bases). The CDR3 totals 16 residues. Trimming stripped 2 bases from V and 1 base from J, with 14 bases between. Germline V CDR1 and CDR2: MDHEN, SYDVKM. The CDR3 DNA follows: TGTGCCAGCAGTTTAATATCAGCGGAACTCCAAGAGACCCAGTACTTC. It codes for CASSLISAELQETQYF.

In its sample, this clonotype was seen a few times. J is TRBJ2-5 and V is TRBV7-9, with 8 positions matching TRBD1. V trimming: 1 base; J trimming: 2 bases; junction bases outside the gene matches: 3. This CDR3 contains 15 residues. CDR1 and CDR2 (germline): SEHNR, FQNEAQ (reference sequence). As DNA, the CDR3 is TGTGCCAGCAGCTTAGTACAGGGGGTTCAAGAGACCCAGTACTTC. It yields the protein CASSLVQGVQETQYF.

About this clonotype: A single base separates this from a much larger clone, so it may be a read error. The chain combines TRBV6-5 with TRBJ2-1, with no clear D. V lost 2 bases and J 12 bases, leaving 8 bases between the germline ends. Per the germline V gene, CDR1 is MNHEY and CDR2 is SVGAGI. The CDR3 sequence is 11 residues long. For the CDR3, the DNA is TGTGCCAGCAGTTACGTCGATGGGCAGTTCTTC. Its protein product is CASSYVDGQFF.

Details on this clonotype: An end of the junction differs from the germline gene, which may be a read error. V gene TRBV7-3 combines with J gene TRBJ2-3, with a tentative D call TRBD2 (5 bases). CDR1 and CDR2 from the germline V gene are SGHTA and FQGTGA. This CDR3 spans 13 amino acids. The CDR3 here is CASKLVETDTRYF. The DNA of the CDR3 is TGTGCCAGCAAACTAGTTGAAACAGATACGCGGTATTTT.

This clonotype was observed a few times. This chain links TRBV7-3 with TRBJ2-7, with 11 bases matching TRBD2. CDR1 is SGHTA and CDR2 is FQGTGA in the germline V gene. CDR3 size: 14 residues. Trimming at V came to 5 bases and at J to 6 bases, leaving 6 bases not matched to a gene. CDR3 amino acids: CASSKRLAGPEQYF. The CDR3 DNA follows: TGTGCCAGCAGCAAACGACTAGCGGGACCCGAGCAGTACTTC. The variable domain in full, with the rest retrieved from reference TRBV7-3 and TRBJ2-7, is GAGVSQTPSNKVTEKGKYVELRCDPISGHTALYWYRQSLGQGPEFLIYFQGTGAADDSGLPNDRFFAVRPEGSVSTLKIQRTERGDSAVYLCASSKRLAGPEQYFGPGTRLTVT.

This clonotype was observed many times. V and J are TRBV4-3 and TRBJ2-3, with TRBD1 matching over 7 bases. Germline V gene lookup returns CDR1 LGHNA and CDR2 YSLEER. J was trimmed by 6 bases and V by 0 bases; bases with no gene match: 6. The CDR3 runs 15 residues. CDR3 protein: CASSQDPRQGDTQYF. DNA of the CDR3: TGCGCCAGCAGCCAAGATCCGCGACAGGGCGATACGCAGTATTTT.

V usage is TRBV19 and J usage is TRBJ2-5; D uncertain. This CDR3 has 13 amino acids. The V gene lost 6 bases and the J gene lost 1 base, with 9 bases spanning the gap. Germline V gene data show CDR1 as LNHDA and CDR2 as SQIVND (reference sequence). The CDR3 nucleotides are TGTGCCAGTAGGGATGAAGGCCAAGAGACCCAGTACTTC. Encoded protein: CASRDEGQETQYF.

For this clonotype: A read error may be the cause here, since a much bigger clone is one base away. This chain joins TRBV7-6 and TRBJ1-1, with D possibly being TRBD1 (6 bases). This CDR3 region has 13 residues. Germline values: CDR1 SGHVS, CDR2 FNYEAQ. CDR3 residues: CAGSLGAQTEAFF. The CDR3 nucleotides read TGTGCCGGCAGCTTGGGGGCGCAAACTGAAGCTTTCTTT.

In this sample, this clonotype turned up many times. The rearrangement links TRBV30 to TRBJ2-7; 7 bases align to TRBD1. CDR3 length: 13 residues. Germline V gene data show CDR1 as GTSNPN and CDR2 as SVGIG (reference sequence). J was trimmed by 3 bases and V by 3 bases; bases with no gene match: 5. The CDR3 DNA reads TGTGCCTGGAGCCCGGGACAGTTCTACGAGCAGTACTTC. The encoded protein is CAWSPGQFYEQYF.

This clonotype occurred many times. The chain recombines TRBV4-1 with TRBJ1-2, with D tentatively TRBD1 (5 bases). Trimming pared 1 base from V and 2 bases from J, leaving 8 bases between. The CDR3 is 14 residues long. Germline V gives CDR1 MGHRA, CDR2 YSYEKL. CDR3 residues: CASSQVRANYGYTF. CDR3 DNA sequence: TGCGCCAGCAGCCAAGTCAGGGCGAACTATGGCTACACCTTC.

The chain links TRBV10-2 to TRBJ2-1; 9 bases match TRBD2. V dropped 6 bases and J dropped 8; count of bases not matched to a gene: 8. Germline V CDR1 and CDR2: WSHSY, SAAADI. This CDR3 region has 14 residues. Here the CDR3 DNA reads TGCGCCAGCAGCCCTAGCGGGAACGTAGATGAGCAGTTCTTC. Its protein is CASSPSGNVDEQFF.

In the case of this clonotype: The final CDR3 position lacks the conserved phenylalanine or tryptophan, pointing to a likely read error. The V and J genes are TRBV2 and TRBJ1-1; no reliable D call. The germline CDR1 and CDR2 sequences are SNHLY and FYNNEI. Trimming cost V 4 bases and J 1 base, with 16 bases left between them. The CDR3 runs 16 residues. This CDR3 is CASSVSRQPSNTEAFV. CDR3 DNA sequence: TGTGCCAGCAGTGTTTCTAGACAACCATCGAACACTGAAGCTTTCGTT.

For this clonotype: A read error is possible here, since a much larger clone lies one base away. The chain employs TRBV12-3 or TRBV12-4 and TRBJ1-6; no clear D gene. The CDR3 is 15 residues long. As DNA, the CDR3 is TGTGCCAACAGTTTTGTGGAGATCTATAATTCACCCCTCCACTTT. It translates to CANSFVEIYNSPLHF.

This clonotype was seen more than once but under ten times. V is TRBV9 and J is TRBJ2-5; 7 bases are a match to TRBD2. This CDR3 contains 16 residues. From germline, CDR1 is SGDLS and CDR2 YYNGEE. V lost 0 bases, J lost 3 bases, and 8 bases stayed unmatched. In DNA, the CDR3 is TGTGCCAGCAGCGTAGGAAGAGGACTAGAGGAAGAGACCCAGTACTTC. Translated: CASSVGRGLEEETQYF.

This clonotype appeared many times. The rearrangement joins TRBV14 to TRBJ2-3; D might be TRBD1 (6 bases). CDR1 and CDR2 from the germline V gene are SGHDN and FVKESK. The CDR3 consists of 15 residues. The V and J ends lost 0 bases and 4 bases respectively, with 11 bases between them. CDR3 DNA: TGTGCCAGCAGCCAAGATCTAGGGGGTTCAGATACGCAGTATTTT. Its translation is CASSQDLGGSDTQYF.

V gene TRBV12-3 or TRBV12-4 combines with J gene TRBJ2-7; D gene unclear. The V gene lost 3 bases and the J gene lost 5 bases, with 17 bases spanning the gap. The CDR3 sequence is 15 residues long. CDR3 DNA: TGTGCCAGCAGTTTGGCGGTTTCGGACGTCCACGAGCAGTACTTC. Its protein product is CASSLAVSDVHEQYF.

This clonotype was seen many times. The chain joins TRBV12-3 or TRBV12-4 to TRBJ1-1; D gene ambiguous. The germline V and J ends were trimmed by 5 bases and 0 bases, with 7 bases remaining between them. The CDR3 runs 13 residues. The CDR3 DNA reads TGTGCCAGCAGTCTTAATCTGAACACTGAAGCTTTCTTT. Amino acids: CASSLNLNTEAFF.

This clonotype was detected many times. V usage is TRBV4-1 and J usage is TRBJ2-3; the match to TRBD1 covers 8 bases. V was pared by 2 bases and J by 1 base, with 8 bases of the junction left unmatched. This CDR3 has 17 amino acids. CDR1 is MGHRA, CDR2 YSYEKL, per germline. The CDR3 region is CASSQLQGAGGTDTQYF. The DNA for the CDR3 is TGCGCCAGCAGCCAACTTCAGGGGGCAGGTGGCACAGATACGCAGTATTTT.